These 16 T cell receptor beta chains were sequenced from one sample in a study of spatial heterogeneity in lung cancer (dated by TCRdb to about 2019). The time point label on this specimen signifies: sample taken at primary tumor resection. TCR sequencing used whole RNA extracted from tumor and nontumor lung tissue, or from cryopreserved PBMC samples, without cell sorting. The library was generated by 5' RACE. TCRdb lists the instrument as NextSeq 500. TCRdb reworked the public reads: Q25 trimming with fastp, MiXCR clone assembly, productive beta chains retained. Entries that share a CDR3 protein sequence are merged under the most common genes and DNA. The sample table holds tens of thousands of distinct CDR3 sequences, of which about an eighth were seen once. The ten top clones hold under 50% of the sample. Material: PBMCs, obtained at surgery. Receptors were obtained from a male donor with early-stage non-small cell lung cancer.

In this sample, this clonotype turned up many times. The rearrangement uses TRBV6-1 and TRBJ1-5; no firm D call. The CDR3 contains 13 residues. Trimming shortened V by 4 bases and J by 7 bases, and 11 bases separated the two germline ends. Germline-derived CDR1 and CDR2 are MNHNS and SASEGT. The CDR3 reads CASSVGRSQPQHF. The DNA for the CDR3 is TGTGCCAGCAGTGTCGGACGGTCACAGCCCCAGCATTTT.

The genes are TRBV6-1 and TRBJ2-3, with D possibly TRBD1 on 6 matching bases. Germline CDR1 and CDR2: MNHNS and SASEGT. Trimming left V 6 bases short and J 2 bases short, with 15 bases between. The CDR3 covers 15 residues. The DNA of the CDR3 is TGTGCCAGCAGAGACACAGGGCAGCCCACAGATACGCAGTATTTT. Translated, it gives CASRDTGQPTDTQYF.

The genes are TRBV28 and TRBJ2-3; 9 positions match TRBD1. This CDR3 has 16 amino acids. Trimming cost V 5 bases and J 5 bases; bases outside gene matches: 11. The germline CDR1 and CDR2 sequences are MDHEN and SYDVKM. This CDR3 reads CASSVSRDREGDTQYF. The CDR3 region has the DNA TGTGCCAGCAGTGTTAGCCGGGACAGGGAGGGAGATACGCAGTATTTT.

V is TRBV3-1 and J is TRBJ2-1; D unclear. This CDR3 has 13 amino acids. V gave up 0 bases and J gave up 5 bases, with 5 bases separating them. Germline V lookup: CDR1 LGHDT, CDR2 YNNKEL (reference sequence). Here the CDR3 reads CASSQDQNNEQFF. CDR3 bases: TGTGCCAGCAGCCAAGACCAGAACAATGAGCAGTTCTTC.

This clonotype was seen many times. V gene TRBV5-5 combines with J gene TRBJ2-2; perhaps TRBD1 as D (5 bases). CDR1 and CDR2 from the germline V gene are SGHKS and YYEKEE (reference sequence). Deletions cut 4 bases from V and 0 bases from J, with 10 bases between. CDR3 length equals 15 residues. CDR3 bases: TGTGCCAGCAGCCCGGTAGGGGCGAACACCGGGGAGCTGTTTTTT. The encoded protein is CASSPVGANTGELFF.

This clonotype was observed a few times. The chain links TRBV5-1 to TRBJ2-3, with 9 positions matching TRBD2. Per germline, CDR1 SGHRS and CDR2 YFSETQ. J gave up 2 bases and V 4 bases, and 5 bases lay outside the gene matches. The CDR3 runs to 15 residues. Here the CDR3 reads CASSPLAGATDTQYF. CDR3 coding DNA: TGCGCCAGCAGCCCCTTAGCGGGGGCCACAGATACGCAGTATTTT.

This clonotype was detected a few times. The chain links TRBV12-3 or TRBV12-4 to TRBJ2-3; possibly TRBD1 or TRBD2 for D (6 bases each). Trimming shortened V by 5 bases and J by 2 bases, and 8 bases separated the two germline ends. The CDR3 sequence is 13 residues long. CDR3 coding DNA: TGTGCCAGCAGTCGGGGGCCCACAGATACGCAGTATTTT. Translated, it gives CASSRGPTDTQYF.

This clonotype was seen more than once but under ten times. The genes are TRBV12-3 or TRBV12-4 and TRBJ1-1; D may be TRBD1 (6 bases). The ends were cut back, 5 bases at V and 1 base at J, with 11 bases in the middle. There are 14 residues in the CDR3. The CDR3, as DNA: TGTGCCAGCAGTCAAGGGGGAACGAACACTGAAGCTTTCTTT. As protein: CASSQGGTNTEAFF.

This clonotype was seen only a few times. The V and J genes are TRBV7-8 and TRBJ1-1; D is unclear. Germline-derived CDR1 and CDR2 are SGHVS and FQNEAQ. This CDR3 contains 11 residues. The V and J ends lost 4 bases and 7 bases respectively, with 7 bases between them. DNA for the CDR3: TGTGCCAGCAGCTGGGTTGGTGAAGCTTTCTTT. Translated: CASSWVGEAFF. The full variable domain, in which reference TRBV7-8 and TRBJ1-1 provide the parts outside the CDR3, is GAGVSQSPRYKVAKRGQDVALRCDPISGHVSLFWYQQALGQGPEFLTYFQNEAQLDKSGLPSDRFFAERPEGSVSTLKIQRTQQEDSAVYLCASSWVGEAFFGQGTRLTVV.

The CDR3 here is CASSRLQENEQFF. The DNA for the CDR3 is TGTGCCAGCAGCCGCTTACAGGAGAATGAGCAGTTCTTC. This sequence joins TRBV7-8 and TRBJ2-1; a possible D gene is TRBD1 (5 bases). Germline CDR1 SGHVS, CDR2 FQNEAQ. The CDR3 loop spans 13 amino acids. V was pared by 5 bases and J by 7 bases, with 12 bases between.

This clonotype has at least ten counts. The genes are TRBV7-2 and TRBJ2-4, with 10 bases identical to TRBD2. Losses at the gene ends were 2 bases for V and 3 bases for J; bases not matched to a gene: 1. CDR3 size: 15 residues. Germline CDR1 and CDR2: SGHTA and FQGNSA. The CDR3 here is CASSLLAGVKNIQYF. The CDR3 DNA follows: TGTGCCAGCAGCTTACTAGCGGGAGTCAAAAACATTCAGTACTTC.

The chain joins TRBV20-1 to TRBJ1-2; 8 nucleotides align to TRBD1. From germline, CDR1 is DFQATT and CDR2 SNEGSKA (reference sequence). The CDR3 has 16 residues. With V trimmed by 3 bases and J by 4 bases, 13 bases remained unmatched. The CDR3 sequence is CSASPAGTGVLYGYTF. The CDR3 DNA reads as TGCAGTGCTAGCCCCGCGGGGACAGGAGTCCTCTATGGCTACACCTTC.

The chain combines TRBV7-3 with TRBJ2-3; possible D gene TRBD2, 6 bases. CDR3 length: 17 amino acids. Germline V gene data show CDR1 as SGHTA and CDR2 as FQGTGA. Trimming took 4 bases from V and 2 from J, leaving 19 bases between them. In DNA, the CDR3 is TGTGCCAGCAGCTCTGGGAAACTGACTAGAACCACAGATACGCAGTATTTT. This codes for CASSSGKLTRTTDTQYF.

This clonotype turned up a few times. The chain has TRBV7-9 and TRBJ1-3; TRBD1 is a possible D gene (6 bases). This CDR3 spans 15 amino acids. The germline V and J ends were trimmed by 2 bases and 0 bases, with 8 bases remaining between them. CDR1 is SEHNR and CDR2 is FQNEAQ in the germline V gene (reference sequence). The CDR3 DNA follows: TGTGCCAGCAGCTTACGGGGGCCCTCTGGAAACACCATATATTTT. Translating it yields CASSLRGPSGNTIYF.

This clonotype was found many times. This chain connects TRBV15 to TRBJ2-3; 9 positions match TRBD2. The germline gives CDR1 LNHNV, CDR2 YYDKDF (reference sequence). The ends lost 0 bases at V and 2 bases at J; junction bases unmatched: 9. The CDR3 totals 18 residues. CDR3 amino acids: CATSRDNRLADPTDTQYF. The DNA of the CDR3 is TGTGCCACCAGCAGAGACAACAGACTAGCGGACCCCACAGATACGCAGTATTTT.

This clonotype was detected a few times. The chain links TRBV28 to TRBJ2-2; D is ambiguous. The CDR3 extends over 13 amino acids. Germline loops: CDR1 MDHEN, CDR2 SYDVKM. The ends were cut back, 10 bases at V and 3 bases at J, with 12 bases in the middle. CDR3 nucleotides: TGTGCCAATCAGAACAGTGACACCGGGGAGCTGTTTTTT. Its translation: CANQNSDTGELFF.